This is a list of T cell receptor beta chains from one sample in a study of CD8 T cells in Susac syndrome. TCRdb reprocessed the immunoSEQ multiplex PCR reads with MiXCR, giving one entry per CDR3 protein. The profile covers around 160,000 distinct CDR3 sequences, with around 94% appearing a single time and 0.085% to 0.095% taken by the ten largest. Sample: CD4+ T cells from PBMCs. The receptors stem from a human donor with multiple sclerosis. The CDR3 runs from the conserved cysteine through the conserved F or W. D genes are given only for firm matches. Clone size is given for some rows only: seen once, a few or many times, or a class if the clone is expanded.

abundance	v_gene	j_gene	d_gene	CDR3aa	CDR3nt
-	TRBV4-1	TRBJ2-2	-	CASSHGTITGELFF	TGCGCCAGCAGCCATGGGACGATCACCGGGGAGCTGTTTTTT
-	TRBV7-2	TRBJ1-1	TRBD1	CASSLRSGGTEAFF	TGTGCCAGCAGCTTACGCTCAGGGGGCACTGAAGCTTTCTTT
once	TRBV20-1	TRBJ2-3	-	CSASAAAANTDTQYF	TGCAGTGCTAGTGCCGCGGCAGCAAACACAGATACGCAGTATTTT
-	TRBV20-1	TRBJ2-1	-	CNAKKGNTFEQFF	TGCAATGCAAAGAAGGGAAATACGTTTGAGCAGTTCTTC
-	TRBV28	TRBJ2-7	TRBD2	CASSSGGRSSYEQYF	TGTGCCAGCAGTTCTGGCGGGAGGAGCTCCTACGAGCAGTACTTC
-	TRBV28	TRBJ2-3	-	CASSPGLETDTQYF	TGTGCCAGCAGCCCGGGGTTAGAAACAGATACGCAGTATTTT
-	TRBV20-1	TRBJ1-5	-	CSARIRGTDQPQHF	TGCAGTGCTAGGATTCGGGGGACGGATCAGCCCCAGCATTTT
-	TRBV6-4	TRBJ1-1	-	CATDHKGNTEAFF	TGTGCCACCGATCACAAAGGGAACACTGAAGCTTTCTTT
-	TRBV6-5	TRBJ2-4	-	CASSLVGGFGENIQYF	TGTGCCAGCAGTTTAGTTGGGGGGTTTGGTGAAAACATTCAGTACTTC
-	TRBV12-3/TRBV12-4	TRBJ1-4	-	CASSSGRTNEKLFF	TGTGCCAGCAGCTCCGGGAGAACTAATGAAAAACTGTTTTTT
-	TRBV6-2/TRBV6-3	TRBJ2-7	-	CASSDDYHEQYF	TGTGCCAGCAGCGACGACTACCACGAGCAGTACTTC
-	TRBV18	TRBJ1-1	-	CASSPPVGEWAFF	TGTGCCAGCTCACCGCCGGTCGGGGAGTGGGCTTTCTTT
-	TRBV12-3/TRBV12-4	TRBJ2-1	TRBD2	CASSLHRLAGQNEQFF	TGTGCCAGCAGTTTGCATAGACTAGCGGGACAAAATGAGCAGTTCTTC
-	TRBV6-2/TRBV6-3	TRBJ2-1	-	CASSDRSSWDEQFF	TGTGCCAGCAGCGATCGATCCTCTTGGGATGAGCAGTTCTTC
once	TRBV20-1	TRBJ2-5	-	CSARDLAGETQYF	TGCAGTGCTAGAGATCTAGCCGGGGAGACCCAGTACTTC
-	TRBV4-3	TRBJ1-1	-	CASSQLVGQVNTEAFF	TGCGCCAGCAGCCAACTCGTCGGGCAGGTGAACACTGAAGCTTTCTTT
-	TRBV28	TRBJ2-5	-	CASSFADYQETQYF	TGTGCCAGCAGTTTTGCAGATTACCAAGAGACCCAGTACTTC
-	TRBV10-1	TRBJ1-1	-	CASSVGRRWEYTEAFF	TGCGCCAGCAGTGTCGGGAGGAGGTGGGAATACACTGAAGCTTTCTTT
-	TRBV15	TRBJ1-1	-	CATSRGGTRIEAFF	TGTGCCACCAGCAGAGGGGGGACAAGAATTGAAGCTTTCTTT
-	TRBV27	TRBJ2-6	TRBD1	CASRRTGAGANVLTF	TGTGCCAGCAGGCGGACAGGGGCTGGGGCCAACGTCCTGACTTTC
-	TRBV3-1	TRBJ2-4	-	CASSQGSGPKNIQYF	TGTGCCAGCAGCCAAGGGTCGGGACCCAAAAACATTCAGTACTTC
-	TRBV20-1	TRBJ1-5	-	CSGGAEVGQPQHF	TGCAGTGGCGGGGCGGAGGTAGGACAGCCCCAGCATTTT
-	TRBV30	TRBJ1-2	-	CAWTPDRSLGYTF	TGTGCCTGGACTCCCGACAGGTCCCTAGGCTACACCTTC
-	TRBV15	TRBJ2-1	-	CATSIFLEPYNEQFF	TGTGCCACCAGCATTTTCCTGGAACCCTACAATGAGCAGTTCTTC
-	TRBV25-1	TRBJ1-1	-	CASSTYPGTEAFF	TGTGCCAGCAGTACTTACCCGGGGACTGAAGCTTTCTTT
-	TRBV13	TRBJ2-1	TRBD2	CASSLERGSYNEQFF	TGTGCCAGCAGCTTAGAGCGGGGCTCCTACAATGAGCAGTTCTTC
-	TRBV6-5	TRBJ2-7	-	CASSDLGTPTYEQYF	TGTGCCAGCAGTGACCTTGGGACACCAACCTACGAGCAGTACTTC
-	TRBV30	TRBJ2-1	-	CAWTREAYNEQFF	TGTGCCTGGACTAGGGAGGCCTACAATGAGCAGTTCTTC
once	TRBV15	TRBJ1-2	TRBD1	CATSREDRRDGYTF	TGTGCCACCAGCAGGGAGGACAGGAGGGATGGCTACACCTTC
-	TRBV10-3	TRBJ2-6	-	CAISESGALRLGANVLTF	TGTGCCATCAGTGAGTCCGGGGCTTTACGATTAGGGGCCAACGTCCTGACTTTC
-	TRBV5-1	TRBJ1-1	-	CASSAQGAEAFF	TGCGCCAGCAGCGCCCAAGGGGCTGAAGCTTTCTTT
-	TRBV30	TRBJ2-3	-	CAWSGVGGDTQYF	TGTGCCTGGAGTGGTGTAGGCGGGGATACGCAGTATTTT
-	TRBV20-1	TRBJ1-2	TRBD1	CSALQGANYGYTF	TGCAGTGCGTTACAGGGGGCGAACTATGGCTACACCTTC
once	TRBV30	TRBJ1-2	-	CAWSWGGYGYTF	TGTGCCTGGAGTTGGGGGGGCTATGGCTACACCTTC
-	TRBV3-1	TRBJ2-7	-	CASSQVFDEQYF	TGTGCCAGCAGCCAAGTATTTGACGAGCAGTACTTC
-	TRBV28	TRBJ1-2	-	CASGVGYTF	TGTGCCAGCGGAGTTGGCTACACCTTC
-	TRBV27	TRBJ2-7	TRBD2	CASRPAYGGTYEQYF	TGTGCCAGCAGGCCCGCCTACGGGGGGACCTACGAGCAGTACTTC
-	TRBV20-1	TRBJ1-5	TRBD1	CSATIQGAGNQPQHF	TGCAGTGCTACAATACAGGGGGCTGGCAATCAGCCCCAGCATTTT
-	TRBV6-1	TRBJ1-2	-	CASSPFYPSGAANYGYTF	TGTGCCAGCAGTCCATTCTATCCATCCGGCGCAGCTAACTATGGCTACACCTTC
-	TRBV28	TRBJ1-1	-	CASSLRNTEAFF	TGTGCCAGCAGTTTGAGGAACACTGAAGCTTTCTTT
-	TRBV7-2	TRBJ1-5	TRBD1	CASSPDRASNQPQHF	TGTGCCAGCAGCCCGGACAGGGCAAGCAATCAGCCCCAGCATTTT
-	TRBV30	TRBJ2-5	TRBD1	CAWSKGDRGSSQETQYF	TGTGCCTGGAGTAAAGGGGACAGGGGTTCGAGTCAAGAGACCCAGTACTTC
-	TRBV6-1	TRBJ2-7	TRBD2	CASSQREYEQYF	TGTGCCAGCAGTCAGCGGGAGTACGAGCAGTACTTC
-	TRBV6-5	TRBJ2-7	TRBD1	CASSRGQPNYEQYF	TGTGCCAGCAGCCGGGGACAGCCAAACTACGAGCAGTACTTC
-	TRBV6-5	TRBJ2-5	-	CASSPWTAYETQYF	TGTGCCAGCAGTCCTTGGACCGCTTATGAGACCCAGTACTTC
-	TRBV30	TRBJ1-2	TRBD1	CAWSAPIWRDRGQNYGYTF	TGTGCCTGGAGCGCTCCTATCTGGAGGGACAGGGGGCAGAACTATGGCTACACCTTC
once	TRBV6-5	TRBJ2-1	-	CASSYSRVDYNEQFF	TGTGCCAGCAGTTACTCCCGAGTCGACTACAATGAGCAGTTCTTC
-	TRBV5-6	TRBJ1-5	-	CASSLARGSDNQPQHF	TGTGCCAGCAGCTTGGCTAGGGGAAGCGACAATCAGCCCCAGCATTTT
-	TRBV19	TRBJ1-2	-	CASSRNRAGYTF	TGTGCCAGTAGTCGAAACAGGGCTGGCTACACCTTC
-	TRBV15	TRBJ2-2	-	CATSPGALGELFF	TGTGCCACCTCCCCAGGGGCGCTCGGGGAGCTGTTTTTT
-	TRBV6-1	TRBJ1-3	-	CASRRDGYSGNTIYF	TGTGCCAGCAGAAGGGACGGATACTCTGGAAACACCATATATTTT